The rows below give T cell receptor beta chains drawn from one sample of a study of technical replicates of blood from a handful of donors. Produced via immunoSEQ multiplex PCR; TCRdb's table is partial and in-frame only. The sample holds approximately 73,000 clones, roughly 93% seen once. The sample consisted of T cells isolated from PBMCs. The receptors come from a human donor in good health. Each CDR3 is given with its conserved first and last residue. Each record gives: CDR3 protein, CDR3 DNA, clone size, D gene, J gene, V gene. The D gene is left open where the match is weak. Rows may omit the clone size; those that give it use once, few, many or a size class.

CAWSAGQSYEKLFF,TGTGCCTGGAGTGCGGGACAGAGTTATGAAAAACTGTTTTTT,.,TRBD1,TRBJ1-4,TRBV30
CASSPPSGNYEQYF,TGTGCCAGCAGCCCCCCTAGCGGGAACTACGAGCAGTACTTC,.,TRBD2,TRBJ2-7,TRBV4-2
CAWSSGGTQYF,TGTGCCTGGAGCAGTGGAGGGACGCAGTATTTT,.,.,TRBJ2-3,TRBV30
CAWSKKDRAYEQYF,TGTGCCTGGAGTAAAAAGGACAGGGCCTACGAGCAGTACTTC,.,TRBD1,TRBJ2-7,TRBV30
CASTDRGGYGYTF,TGTGCCAGCACGGACAGGGGGGGCTATGGCTACACCTTC,.,TRBD1,TRBJ1-2,TRBV6-1
CASSQALYVSNEQFF,TGCGCCAGCAGCCAAGCACTTTACGTATCCAATGAGCAGTTCTTC,.,.,TRBJ2-1,TRBV4-3
CASSYSGGSSYEQYF,TGTGCCAGCAGTTATAGCGGGGGAAGCTCCTACGAGCAGTACTTC,.,TRBD2,TRBJ2-7,TRBV6-5
CASSQPQGTEAFF,TGCGCCAGCAGCCAACCGCAGGGCACTGAAGCTTTCTTT,.,.,TRBJ1-1,TRBV4-1
CASRTGPAGYTF,TGTGCCAGCAGGACAGGGCCGGCTGGCTACACCTTC,few,TRBD1,TRBJ1-2,TRBV2
CASSSLPGAYEQYF,TGTGCCAGCAGCTCCCTACCGGGGGCCTACGAGCAGTACTTC,.,.,TRBJ2-7,TRBV9
CASSLANSNEKLFF,TGCGCCAGCAGCTTGGCCAACAGTAATGAAAAACTGTTTTTT,.,.,TRBJ1-4,TRBV5-1
CASSTGTGTHQPQHF,TGTGCCAGCAGTACCGGGACAGGGACCCATCAGCCCCAGCATTTT,.,TRBD1,TRBJ1-5,TRBV6-5
CAWSPRTTEQYF,TGTGCCTGGAGTCCACGGACTACCGAGCAGTACTTC,.,.,TRBJ2-7,TRBV30
CASSASGTGISGELFF,TGTGCCAGTAGTGCCTCCGGGACAGGGATCTCCGGGGAGCTGTTTTTT,.,TRBD1,TRBJ2-2,TRBV19
CASSVRLAGLTGELFF,TGTGCCAGCAGCGTCCGACTAGCGGGACTAACCGGGGAGCTGTTTTTT,.,TRBD2,TRBJ2-2,TRBV9
CSVEADSFLYGYTF,TGCAGCGTTGAAGCGGACAGCTTCCTCTATGGCTACACCTTC,.,.,TRBJ1-2,TRBV29-1
CASSSTYEQYF,TGCGCCAGCAGTAGCACCTACGAGCAGTACTTC,.,.,TRBJ2-7,TRBV5-1
CASSQDPGTGGVNYGYTF,TGCGCCAGCAGCCAAGATCCCGGGACAGGGGGCGTTAACTATGGCTACACCTTC,.,TRBD1,TRBJ1-2,TRBV4-3
CASSYLTGAGNTIYF,TGTGCCAGCAGCTACCTGACAGGGGCGGGAAACACCATATATTTT,.,TRBD1,TRBJ1-3,TRBV7-8
CASSFPRGAYGKLFF,TGTGCCAGCAGCTTCCCTCGGGGGGCTTATGGAAAACTGTTTTTT,.,.,TRBJ1-4,TRBV7-3
CAWKRPYNEQFF,TGTGCCTGGAAGCGGCCCTACAATGAGCAGTTCTTC,.,.,TRBJ2-1,TRBV30
CASSPRQGRGSNTEAFF,TGCGCCAGCAGCCCCCGACAGGGTAGAGGTTCGAACACTGAAGCTTTCTTT,.,TRBD1,TRBJ1-1,TRBV4-1
CSASNGNEQYF,TGCAGTGCTAGTAACGGTAACGAGCAGTACTTC,.,.,TRBJ2-7,TRBV20-1
CASSLSPGLDQETQYF,TGCGCCAGCAGCTTGAGTCCAGGGCTGGACCAAGAGACCCAGTACTTC,.,.,TRBJ2-5,TRBV5-1
CASSEMTRGDTQYF,TGTGCCAGCAGTGAAATGACCCGAGGTGATACGCAGTATTTT,.,.,TRBJ2-3,TRBV2
CASSETGIPPGANVLTF,TGTGCCAGCAGTGAGACAGGGATCCCCCCTGGGGCCAACGTCCTGACTTTC,.,TRBD1,TRBJ2-6,TRBV6-1
CASSLSGQGAEQYF,TGTGCCAGCTCACTCTCGGGACAGGGGGCCGAGCAGTACTTC,.,TRBD1,TRBJ2-7,TRBV18
CASFRLPGEEQFF,TGTGCCAGCTTTCGGCTCCCAGGGGAGGAGCAGTTCTTC,.,.,TRBJ2-1,TRBV25-1
CASAWEGYEQYF,TGTGCCAGCGCTTGGGAGGGCTACGAGCAGTACTTC,once,TRBD2,TRBJ2-7,TRBV28
CARGRVVEEGQPQHF,TGCGCCAGAGGGAGGGTTGTAGAGGAAGGGCAGCCCCAGCATTTT,.,.,TRBJ1-5,TRBV10-1
CASSSPEEKLFF,TGTGCCAGCAGCTCCCCGGAGGAAAAACTGTTTTTT,.,.,TRBJ1-4,TRBV5-6
CASSLGGRALETQYF,TGTGCCAGCAGCTTAGGAGGGAGGGCCCTGGAGACCCAGTACTTC,.,TRBD2,TRBJ2-5,TRBV7-8
CASSFHRDRRSYEQYF,TGTGCCAGCAGCTTCCACCGGGACAGGCGCTCCTACGAGCAGTACTTC,.,TRBD1,TRBJ2-7,TRBV7-9
CASSLRASYVYNEQFF,TGTGCCAGCAGCTTGAGGGCTAGCTATGTCTACAATGAGCAGTTCTTC,.,.,TRBJ2-1,TRBV5-6
CASSSRQFEAFF,TGTGCCAGCAGCTCTAGACAGTTTGAAGCTTTCTTT,.,.,TRBJ1-1,TRBV6-1
CASSYPGVYNEQFF,TGTGCCAGCAGTTACCCGGGAGTCTACAATGAGCAGTTCTTC,once,.,TRBJ2-1,TRBV6-5
CASSIELQPNTEAFF,TGTGCCAGTAGTATAGAGTTACAGCCGAACACTGAAGCTTTCTTT,once,.,TRBJ1-1,TRBV19
CASSQVGGAFF,TGTGCCAGCAGCCAAGTAGGCGGGGCTTTCTTT,.,.,TRBJ1-1,TRBV28
CAISESRLAGEGEQFF,TGTGCCATCAGTGAGTCGAGACTAGCGGGAGAAGGTGAGCAGTTCTTC,.,TRBD2,TRBJ2-1,TRBV10-3
CASGLRYNEQFF,TGTGCCAGCGGACTTCGCTACAATGAGCAGTTCTTC,.,.,TRBJ2-1,TRBV10-3
CASSPGLAGFEQFF,TGTGCCAGCAGTCCTGGACTAGCGGGATTTGAGCAGTTCTTC,.,TRBD2,TRBJ2-1,TRBV28
CASSWTSALQETQYF,TGTGCCAGCAGCTGGACTAGCGCCCTACAAGAGACCCAGTACTTC,once,TRBD2,TRBJ2-5,TRBV5-5
CASSARDREYNEQFF,TGTGCCAGCAGCGCACGGGACAGGGAATACAATGAGCAGTTCTTC,.,TRBD1,TRBJ2-1,TRBV9
CASRRRGGTEAFF,TGTGCCAGTAGGAGGAGGGGCGGCACTGAAGCTTTCTTT,few,.,TRBJ1-1,TRBV2
CASIEPGTGNYGYTF,TGTGCCAGTATAGAGCCAGGGACAGGGAACTATGGCTACACCTTC,.,TRBD1,TRBJ1-2,TRBV19
CASSNDRDTYEQYF,TGTGCCAGTAGTAACGACAGGGACACCTACGAGCAGTACTTC,few,TRBD1,TRBJ2-7,TRBV19
CASSFRDRGRKSNGYTF,TGTGCCAGCAGCTTCCGGGACAGGGGGCGGAAGAGCAACGGCTACACCTTC,.,TRBD1,TRBJ1-2,TRBV5-8
CATIQGLAGFSSYNEQFF,TGTGCCACCATTCAGGGACTAGCGGGATTTAGCTCCTACAATGAGCAGTTCTTC,.,TRBD2,TRBJ2-1,TRBV15
CASSSSWRAVVF,TGTGCCAGCAGTTCGTCTTGGCGTGCGGTCGTCTTC,.,.,TRBJ2-1,TRBV27
CASSPNIPGGYEQYF,TGCGCCAGCAGCCCGAATATTCCAGGGGGCTACGAGCAGTACTTC,.,TRBD1,TRBJ2-7,TRBV5-1
CASSPTTGNTEAFF,TGTGCCAGCAGCCCCACGACAGGGAACACTGAAGCTTTCTTT,.,.,TRBJ1-1,TRBV9
CASSRGGGEGYTF,TGTGCCAGCAGCCGCGGGGGGGGCGAAGGCTACACCTTC,once,.,TRBJ1-2,TRBV5-4
CASSLTLGEQFF,TGTGCCAGCAGCTTAACACTTGGTGAGCAGTTCTTC,.,.,TRBJ2-1,TRBV7-3
CATSKGASDYGYTF,TGTGCCACCAGCAAGGGGGCGAGCGACTATGGCTACACCTTC,.,TRBD1,TRBJ1-2,TRBV15
CSVEGMNTEAFF,TGCAGCGTTGAGGGCATGAACACTGAAGCTTTCTTT,.,.,TRBJ1-1,TRBV29-1
CASSLYGSPLPDYGYTF,TGTGCCAGCAGTTTATATGGCAGCCCACTACCCGACTATGGCTACACCTTC,.,.,TRBJ1-2,TRBV27
CASSQVTGGLYNEQFF,TGCGCCAGCAGCCAAGTTACAGGGGGGCTATACAATGAGCAGTTCTTC,.,TRBD1,TRBJ2-1,TRBV4-1